The sequence of this T cell receptor beta chain was determined in a study of T cells in Graves' hyperthyroidism and ophthalmopathy. This clonotype came up many times. The TCR beta CDR3 regions underwent amplification using RNA transcripts as the source. The HTBI primer set drove a first-round RT-PCR of the TCR CDR3. One entry per CDR3 protein, called by TCRdb with MiXCR from the multiplex PCR reads. The sample has a few hundred thousand distinct CDR3 sequences; less than 25% are singletons. The CDR3 runs 16 residues. V lost 4 bases, J lost 3 bases, and 18 bases lay in between. The germline gives CDR1 SGHVS, CDR2 FQNEAQ. Hyperthyroidism, newly diagnosed and lasting under 2 months, affected patients aged 18 to 65.

The clonotype was recovered from a man younger than 35 with Graves' hyperthyroidism. V is TRBV7-8 and J is TRBJ1-1; D gene ambiguous. Sequencing was carried out using blood. The CDR3 coding sequence is TGTGCCAGCAGCTCACTATCGGGTCCTGCGGACACTGAAGCTTTCTTT. It is translated as CASSSLSGPADTEAFF.